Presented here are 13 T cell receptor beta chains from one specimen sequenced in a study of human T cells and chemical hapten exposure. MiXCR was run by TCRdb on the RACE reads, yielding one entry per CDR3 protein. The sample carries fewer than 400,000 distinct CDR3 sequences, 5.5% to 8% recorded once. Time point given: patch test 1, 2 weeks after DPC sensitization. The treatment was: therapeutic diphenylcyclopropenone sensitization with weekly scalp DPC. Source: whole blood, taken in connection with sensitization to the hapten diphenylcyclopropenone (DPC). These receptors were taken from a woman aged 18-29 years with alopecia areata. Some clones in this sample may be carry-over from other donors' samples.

CDR3 sequence: CASSSPGGRDEQYF. In nucleotides, the CDR3 is TGTGCCAGCAGCTCTCCAGGGGGGAGGGACGAGCAGTACTTC. The chain has TRBV28 and TRBJ2-7, with D perhaps TRBD1 or TRBD2 (7 bases each). With 6 bases removed from V and 5 bases from J, the gap between germline ends came to 17 bases. In germline, CDR1 is MDHEN, CDR2 SYDVKM. The CDR3 runs to 14 residues.

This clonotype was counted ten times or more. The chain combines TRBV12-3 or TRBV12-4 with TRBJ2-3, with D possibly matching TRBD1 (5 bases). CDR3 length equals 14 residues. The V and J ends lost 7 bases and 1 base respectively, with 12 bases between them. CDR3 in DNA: TGTGCCAGCACCAGCAGGGCAGGCACAGATACGCAGTATTTT. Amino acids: CASTSRAGTDTQYF.

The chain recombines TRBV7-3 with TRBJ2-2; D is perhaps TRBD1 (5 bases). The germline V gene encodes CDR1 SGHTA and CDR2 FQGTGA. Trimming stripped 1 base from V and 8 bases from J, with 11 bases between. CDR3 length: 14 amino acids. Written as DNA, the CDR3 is TGTGCCAGCAGCTTAATGGACAAGAGAGGGGAGCTGTTTTTT. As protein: CASSLMDKRGELFF.

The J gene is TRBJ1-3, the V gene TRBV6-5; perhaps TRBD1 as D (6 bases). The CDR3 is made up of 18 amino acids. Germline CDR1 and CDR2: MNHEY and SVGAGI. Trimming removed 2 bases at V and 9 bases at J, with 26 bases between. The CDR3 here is CASSYGTPFFCSWCTIYF. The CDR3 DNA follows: TGTGCCAGCAGTTACGGGACACCTTTTTTCTGCTCATGGTGCACCATATATTTT.

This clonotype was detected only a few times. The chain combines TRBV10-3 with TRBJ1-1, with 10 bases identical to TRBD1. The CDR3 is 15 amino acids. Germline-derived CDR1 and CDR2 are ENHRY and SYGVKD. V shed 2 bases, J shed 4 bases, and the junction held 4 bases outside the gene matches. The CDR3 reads CAISEDRGLGTEAFF. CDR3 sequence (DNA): TGTGCCATCAGTGAGGACAGGGGGCTCGGCACTGAAGCTTTCTTT.

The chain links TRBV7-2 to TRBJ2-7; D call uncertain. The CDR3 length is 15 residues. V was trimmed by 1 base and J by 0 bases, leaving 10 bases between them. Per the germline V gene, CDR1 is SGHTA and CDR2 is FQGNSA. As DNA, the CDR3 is TGTGCCAGCAGCTTAGGACACCACCCCTCCTACGAGCAGTACTTC. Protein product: CASSLGHHPSYEQYF.

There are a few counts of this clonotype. The DNA for the CDR3 is TGTGCCAGCAGTTATCGAGGGGGAGGGTACGAGCAGTACTTC. Translation: CASSYRGGGYEQYF. This chain uses TRBV5-5 with TRBJ2-7; TRBD2 is a possible D gene (7 bases). CDR1 is SGHKS and CDR2 is YYEKEE in the germline V gene (reference sequence). CDR3 length equals 14 residues. V was cut by 5 bases and J by 4 bases, with 16 bases left in between.

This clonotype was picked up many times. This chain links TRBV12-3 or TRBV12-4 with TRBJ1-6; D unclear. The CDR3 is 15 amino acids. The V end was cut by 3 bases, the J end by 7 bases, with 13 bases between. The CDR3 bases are TGTGCCAGCAGTTTGTCCGGGCTAAACAATTCACCCCTCCACTTT. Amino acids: CASSLSGLNNSPLHF.

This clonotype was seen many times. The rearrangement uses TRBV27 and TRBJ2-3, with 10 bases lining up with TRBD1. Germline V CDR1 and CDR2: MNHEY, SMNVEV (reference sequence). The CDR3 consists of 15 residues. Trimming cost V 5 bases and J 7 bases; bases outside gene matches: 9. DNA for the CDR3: TGTGCCAGCAGTCAACCGGGACAGGGGATGAATACGCAGTATTTT. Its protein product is CASSQPGQGMNTQYF.

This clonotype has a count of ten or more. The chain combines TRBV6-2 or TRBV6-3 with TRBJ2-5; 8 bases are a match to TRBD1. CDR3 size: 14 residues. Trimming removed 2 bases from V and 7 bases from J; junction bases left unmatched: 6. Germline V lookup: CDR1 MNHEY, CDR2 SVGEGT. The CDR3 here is CASSYRTGQGTQYF. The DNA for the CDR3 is TGTGCCAGCAGTTACCGAACCGGACAGGGGACCCAGTACTTC.

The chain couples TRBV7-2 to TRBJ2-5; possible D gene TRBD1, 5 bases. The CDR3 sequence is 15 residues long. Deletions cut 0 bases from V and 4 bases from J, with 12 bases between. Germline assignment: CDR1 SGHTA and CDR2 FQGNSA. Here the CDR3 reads CASSLAGQRGETQYF. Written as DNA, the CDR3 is TGTGCCAGCAGCTTAGCGGGGCAGAGAGGAGAGACCCAGTACTTC. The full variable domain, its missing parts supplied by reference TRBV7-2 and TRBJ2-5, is GAGVSQSPSNKVTEKGKDVELRCDPISGHTALYWYRQSLGQGLEFLIYFQGNSAPDKSGLPSDRFSAERTGGSVSTLTIQRTQQEDSAVYLCASSLAGQRGETQYFGPGTRLLVL.

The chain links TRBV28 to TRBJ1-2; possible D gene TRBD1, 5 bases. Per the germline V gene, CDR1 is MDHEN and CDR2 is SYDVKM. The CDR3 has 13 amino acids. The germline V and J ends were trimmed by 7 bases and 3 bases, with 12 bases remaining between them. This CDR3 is CASTLEGYYGYTF. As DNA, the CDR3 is TGTGCCAGCACGTTGGAGGGGTACTATGGCTACACCTTC.

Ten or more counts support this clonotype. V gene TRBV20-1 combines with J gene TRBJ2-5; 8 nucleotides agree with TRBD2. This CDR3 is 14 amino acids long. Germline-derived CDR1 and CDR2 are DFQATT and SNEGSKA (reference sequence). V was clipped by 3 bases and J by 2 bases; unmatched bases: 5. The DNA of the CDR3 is TGCAGTGCTAGTGGCGGGGGGAAACAAGAGACCCAGTACTTC. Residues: CSASGGGKQETQYF.